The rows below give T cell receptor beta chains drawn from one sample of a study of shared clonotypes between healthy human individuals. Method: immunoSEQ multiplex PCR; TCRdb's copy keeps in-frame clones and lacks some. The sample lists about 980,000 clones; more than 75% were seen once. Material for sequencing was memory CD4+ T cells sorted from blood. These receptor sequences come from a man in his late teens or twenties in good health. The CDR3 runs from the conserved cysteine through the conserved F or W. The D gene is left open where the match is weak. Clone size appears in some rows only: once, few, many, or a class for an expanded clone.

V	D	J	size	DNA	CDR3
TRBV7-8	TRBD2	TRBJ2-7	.	TGTGCCAGCAGCTTAGCGGGGACTAGCGGGAGTAAATACGAGCAGTACTTC	CASSLAGTSGSKYEQYF
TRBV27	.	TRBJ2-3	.	TGTGCCAGCAGTTTGGTAGGGAGGAGCGGGAGCACAGATACGCAGTATTTT	CASSLVGRSGSTDTQYF
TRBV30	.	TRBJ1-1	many	TGTGCCTGGAACATGAACCGGGGCACTGAAGCTTTCTTT	CAWNMNRGTEAFF
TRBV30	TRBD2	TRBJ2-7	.	TGTGCCTGGAGTGTGAGCGGGGGGGCCTACGAGCAGTACTTC	CAWSVSGGAYEQYF
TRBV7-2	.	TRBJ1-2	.	TGTGCCAGCAGCAAGACCGGGATTCAAGGGGGCTACACCTTC	CASSKTGIQGGYTF
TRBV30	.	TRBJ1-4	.	TGTGCCTGGAGCAAGGGGGAAAAAGTGACCGAAAAACTGTTTTTC	CAWSKGEKVTEKLFF
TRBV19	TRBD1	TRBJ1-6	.	TGTGCCAGTAGGGACCTGAACAGGGGAGAAGGTTCACCCCTCCACTTT	CASRDLNRGEGSPLHF
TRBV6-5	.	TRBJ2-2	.	TGTGCCAGCCAAAGAGGCGGGGGGGAGCTGTTTTTT	CASQRGGGELFF
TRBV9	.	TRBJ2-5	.	TGTGCCAGCAGCCCGAATCAGGGGGGGGAGACCCAGTACTTC	CASSPNQGGETQYF
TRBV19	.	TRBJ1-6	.	TGTGCCAGTAATCACAGGGAGGATTCACCCCTCCACTTT	CASNHREDSPLHF
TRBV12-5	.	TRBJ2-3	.	TGTGCTAGTGGTTTTTGGGATACGCAGTATTTT	CASGFWDTQYF
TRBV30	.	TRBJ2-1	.	TGTGCCTGGAGTAATATAGCGCTCGATGAGCAGTTCTTC	CAWSNIALDEQFF
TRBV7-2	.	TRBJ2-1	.	TGTGCCAGCAGCTTAGTAGGGGGCAATGAGCAGTTCTTC	CASSLVGGNEQFF
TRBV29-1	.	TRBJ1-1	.	TGCAGCGTCGTACAGGGGAACACTGAAGCTTTCTTT	CSVVQGNTEAFF
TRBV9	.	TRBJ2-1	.	TGTGCCAGCAGCGTAGAACAAGGCTCCTACAATGAGCAGTTCTTC	CASSVEQGSYNEQFF
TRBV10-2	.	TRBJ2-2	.	TGCGCCAGCCGGCCGGGGGCGAACACCGGGGAGCTGTTTTTT	CASRPGANTGELFF
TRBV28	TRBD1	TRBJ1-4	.	TGTGCCAGCAGTGCGCAGGGGGCGGGTAATGAAAAACTGTTTTTT	CASSAQGAGNEKLFF
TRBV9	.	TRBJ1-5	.	TGTGCCAGCAGCGCCTCAGGGGAAGGGCAGCCCCAGCATTTT	CASSASGEGQPQHF
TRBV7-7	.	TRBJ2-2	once	TGTGCTAGCAGCTTAGGAGGGGGACGGAAGAACACCGGGGAGCTGTTTTTT	CASSLGGGRKNTGELFF
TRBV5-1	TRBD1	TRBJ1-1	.	TGCGCCAGCAGCCCGCCGGGACAGAAGAGCGGGAACACTGAAGCTTTCTTT	CASSPPGQKSGNTEAFF
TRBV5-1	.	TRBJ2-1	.	TGCGCCAGCAGCTCCGGGACAAGCTACAATGAGCAGTTCTTC	CASSSGTSYNEQFF
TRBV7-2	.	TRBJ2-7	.	TGTGCCAGCAGCTTAGATACTGACCGACCCTACGAGCAGTACTTC	CASSLDTDRPYEQYF
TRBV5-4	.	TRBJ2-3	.	TGTGCCAGCAGGACACGTAGCACAGATACGCAGTATTTT	CASRTRSTDTQYF
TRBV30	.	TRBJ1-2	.	TGTGCCTGGAGTTCGACGGATCATGGCTACACCTTC	CAWSSTDHGYTF
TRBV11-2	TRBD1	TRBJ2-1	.	TGTGCCAGCAGCCCCCTAGGGGGCGCCCGGGGTGAGCAGTTCTTC	CASSPLGGARGEQFF
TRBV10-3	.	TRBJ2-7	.	TGTGCCACCATTGACAGGCGCGAGCAGTACTTC	CATIDRREQYF
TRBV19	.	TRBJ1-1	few	TGTGCCAGTAGTATGGATTGGAACACTGAAGCTTTCTTT	CASSMDWNTEAFF
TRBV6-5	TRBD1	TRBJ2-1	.	TGTGCCAGCAGCGACAGGGGTCATGAGCAGTTCTTC	CASSDRGHEQFF
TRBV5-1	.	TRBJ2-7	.	TGCGCCAGCAGCTTGAGTAGCGTCGCCGAGCAGTACTTC	CASSLSSVAEQYF
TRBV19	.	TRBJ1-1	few	TGTGCCAGTAGTCCCGCCTTACAGAAAATGAACACTGAAGCTTTCTTT	CASSPALQKMNTEAFF
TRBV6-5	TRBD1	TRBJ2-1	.	TGTGCCAGCAGTCGCCGGGACAGGGGAAATGAGCAGTTCTTC	CASSRRDRGNEQFF
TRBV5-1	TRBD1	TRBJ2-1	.	TGCGCCAGCAGCCCGGGACAGGGTTACAATGAGCAGTTCTTC	CASSPGQGYNEQFF
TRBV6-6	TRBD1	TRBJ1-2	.	TGTGCCAGCAGCTCGGGACAGGGAATCCGAGGTGGCTACACCTTC	CASSSGQGIRGGYTF
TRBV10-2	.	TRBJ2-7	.	TGCGCCAGCAGTGATAGGGGTACGCAGTACTTC	CASSDRGTQYF
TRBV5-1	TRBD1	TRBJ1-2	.	TGCGCCAGCAGCGCGGGACAGGGCCTGACCAACTATGGCTACACCTTC	CASSAGQGLTNYGYTF
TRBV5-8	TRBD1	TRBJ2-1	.	TGTGCCAGCACCCGGGACAGGCTAAATGAGCAGTTCTTC	CASTRDRLNEQFF
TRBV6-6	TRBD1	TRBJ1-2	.	TGTGCCAGCAGTTACGGACAGGGAACTAACTATGGCTACACCTTC	CASSYGQGTNYGYTF
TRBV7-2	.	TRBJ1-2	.	TGTGCCAGCAGCTTCGACAGGTCCGGCTACACCTTC	CASSFDRSGYTF
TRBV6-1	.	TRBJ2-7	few	TGTGCCAGCAACACCTACGAGCAGTACTTC	CASNTYEQYF
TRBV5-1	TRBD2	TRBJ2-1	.	TGCGCCAGCAGCGACACTAGCGGTACCAATGAGCAGTTCTTC	CASSDTSGTNEQFF
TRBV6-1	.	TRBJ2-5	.	TGTGCCAGCAGCCCGACGGAGTCCCAAGAGACCCAGTACTTC	CASSPTESQETQYF
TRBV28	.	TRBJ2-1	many	TGTGCCAGCAGTTTCAGTAATTACAGGTACAATGAGCAGTTCTTC	CASSFSNYRYNEQFF
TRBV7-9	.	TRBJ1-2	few	TGTGCCAGCAGCTTGGTGAACTATGGCTACACCTTC	CASSLVNYGYTF
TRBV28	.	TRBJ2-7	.	TGTGCCAGCAGTTTATCCTCAGGGAGCTACGAGCAGTACTTC	CASSLSSGSYEQYF